Following are 10 T cell receptor beta chains from one sample sequenced in a study of ipilimumab plus nivolumab after autologous stem cell transplantation. Measured with immunoSEQ multiplex PCR; TCRdb has only the in-frame clones, and not every one. The table has over 75,000 clones, 75% to 85% seen once. The sequences come from PBMCs, collected in a trial of ipilimumab plus nivolumab as post-transplant consolidation. These receptors were collected from a male donor with diffuse large B-cell lymphoma.

This sequence joins TRBV5-6 and TRBJ2-5; TRBD1 might be the D (7 bases). Germline CDR1 is SGHDT and CDR2 is YYEEEE. The CDR3 length is 15 residues. V gave up 3 bases and J gave up 4 bases, with 16 bases separating them. The CDR3 region is CASSSVGQGGETQYF. The CDR3 DNA follows: TGTGCCAGCAGCTCCGTTGGTCAGGGGGGAGAGACCCAGTACTTC.

The chain recombines TRBV14 with TRBJ2-5, with D possibly being TRBD1 or TRBD2 (6 bases each). V dropped 5 bases and J dropped 7 bases, with 17 bases sitting between them. CDR3 length equals 14 residues. CDR1 SGHDN and CDR2 FVKESK come from the germline V gene. This chain's CDR3 is CASSRGALWGTQYF. The CDR3 DNA is TGTGCCAGCAGCAGGGGGGCCCTATGGGGGACCCAGTACTTC.

The chain combines TRBV13 with TRBJ2-5, with 9 bases aligning to TRBD2. The CDR3 spans 17 residues. The V gene end was trimmed by 0 bases and the J gene end by 5 bases; junction bases not matched to a gene: 10. Germline CDR1 is PRHDT and CDR2 is FYEKMQ (reference sequence). CDR3 amino acids: CASSLGMSLAGQETQYF. CDR3 DNA: TGTGCCAGCAGCTTAGGGATGTCCCTAGCGGGGCAGGAGACCCAGTACTTC.

The chain is built from TRBV5-1 and TRBJ2-1; maybe TRBD1 (5 bases). Trimming shortened V by 1 base and J by 2 bases, and 13 bases separated the two germline ends. Germline values: CDR1 SGHRS, CDR2 YFSETQ. The CDR3 extends over 16 amino acids. CDR3 in amino acids: CASSLRQGGTYNEQFF. DNA of the CDR3: TGCGCCAGCAGCTTGAGGCAGGGCGGCACCTACAATGAGCAGTTCTTC.

This chain joins TRBV7-9 and TRBJ2-7; perhaps D is TRBD1 or TRBD2 (7 bases each). The CDR3 extends over 15 amino acids. Trimming removed 5 bases from V and 2 bases from J, with 16 bases in between. The germline CDR1 and CDR2 sequences are SEHNR and FQNEAQ (reference sequence). The CDR3: CASSQGGTAAYEQYF. CDR3 bases: TGTGCCAGCAGCCAGGGGGGGACGGCCGCCTACGAGCAGTACTTC.

V usage is TRBV6-1 and J usage is TRBJ2-3; D is unresolved. Germline assignment: CDR1 MNHNS and CDR2 SASEGT. Trimming removed 0 bases from V and 5 bases from J, with 9 bases in between. CDR3 length: 14 residues. CDR3 loop: CASSEASRIDTQYF. In nucleotides, the CDR3 is TGTGCCAGCAGTGAAGCGAGCCGTATAGATACGCAGTATTTT.

V is TRBV15 and J is TRBJ1-2; D is unresolved. The CDR3 is made up of 13 amino acids. The germline V gene encodes CDR1 LNHNV and CDR2 YYDKDF (reference sequence). Trimming stripped 3 bases from V and 3 bases from J, with 8 bases between. The CDR3 spells CATSSSSYYGYTF. Here the CDR3 DNA reads TGTGCCACCAGCAGCTCCAGCTACTATGGCTACACCTTC.

V usage is TRBV29-1 and J usage is TRBJ2-5, with no clear D. Germline V lookup: CDR1 SQVTM, CDR2 ANQGSEA. The CDR3 consists of 11 residues. Deletions cut 5 bases from V and 9 bases from J, with 13 bases between. In nucleotides, the CDR3 is TGCAGCGTTTGGCATAGTAAGGCCCAGTACTTC. Translated: CSVWHSKAQYF. The variable domain in full, with the rest retrieved from reference TRBV29-1 and TRBJ2-5, is SAVISQKPSRDICQRGTSLTIQCQVDSQVTMMFWYRQQPGQSLTLIATANQGSEATYESGFVIDKFPISRPNLTFSTLTVSNMSPEDSSIYLCSVWHSKAQYFGPGTRLLVL.

The rearrangement links TRBV9 to TRBJ2-5; a possible D gene is TRBD2 (5 bases). The V gene's germline CDR1 is SGDLS and CDR2 YYNGEE. This CDR3 has 16 amino acids. Trimming removed 5 bases from V and 2 bases from J, with 19 bases in between. The DNA of the CDR3 is TGTGCCAGCAGTTCTAGCCTTATTAGAGGGCAAGAGACCCAGTACTTC. It yields the protein CASSSSLIRGQETQYF.

This clone appeared a few times. Other nucleotide sequences in the sample specify the same CDR3. The V call is TRBV11-3, the J call TRBJ1-1, with D possibly being TRBD1 (5 bases). Germline CDR1 and CDR2: SGHNT and YENEEA. Trimming took 3 bases from V and 1 from J, leaving 6 bases between them. The CDR3 spans 13 residues. The CDR3 DNA reads as TGTGCCAGCAGCTTTGGGGGGAACACTGAAGCTTTCTTT. It codes for CASSFGGNTEAFF.